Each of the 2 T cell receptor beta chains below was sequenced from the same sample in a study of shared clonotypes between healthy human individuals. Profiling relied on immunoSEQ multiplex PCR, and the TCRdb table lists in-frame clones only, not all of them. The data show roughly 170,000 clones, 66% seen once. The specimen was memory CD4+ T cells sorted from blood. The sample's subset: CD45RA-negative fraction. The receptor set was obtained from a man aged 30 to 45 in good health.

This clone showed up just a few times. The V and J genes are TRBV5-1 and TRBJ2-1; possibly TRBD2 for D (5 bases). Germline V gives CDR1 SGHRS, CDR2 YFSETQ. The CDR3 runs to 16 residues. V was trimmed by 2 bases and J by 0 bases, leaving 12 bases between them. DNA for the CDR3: TGCGCCAGCAGCTTTAGCGAGACCAGCTCCTACAATGAGCAGTTCTTC. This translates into CASSFSETSSYNEQFF.

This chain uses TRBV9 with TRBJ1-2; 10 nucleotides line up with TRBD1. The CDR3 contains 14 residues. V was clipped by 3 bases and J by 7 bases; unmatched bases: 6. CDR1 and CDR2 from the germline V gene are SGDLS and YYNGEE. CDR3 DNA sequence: TGTGCCAGCAGCGCCGACAGGGGGCAGTTTGGCTACACCTTC. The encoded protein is CASSADRGQFGYTF. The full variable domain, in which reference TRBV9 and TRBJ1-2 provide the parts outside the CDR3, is DSGVTQTPKHLITATGQRVTLRCSPRSGDLSVYWYQQSLDQGLQFLIQYYNGEERAKGNILERFSAQQFPDLHSELNLSSLELGDSALYFCASSADRGQFGYTFGSGTRLTVV.